One and the same sample provided the 18 T cell receptor beta chains below, sequenced in a study of T cells in Graves' hyperthyroidism and ophthalmopathy. Regions amplified from RNA transcripts were the TCR beta CDR3 regions. During a first-round RT-PCR of the TCR CDR3, the HTBI primer set was used. Each CDR3 protein is one row after TCRdb ran MiXCR on the multiplex PCR reads. Of hundreds of thousands of distinct CDR3 sequences in the sample, approximately 15% were seen once. Sequenced input: blood. Every receptor here comes from a middle-aged woman with Graves' ophthalmopathy.

This clonotype came up a few times. One end of the junction varies from germline; a read error may be responsible. The gene calls are TRBV27 and TRBJ2-3, with D perhaps TRBD2 (5 bases). The CDR3 totals 15 residues. Germline CDR1 and CDR2: MNHEY and SMNVEV (reference sequence). The DNA of the CDR3 is TGTACCAGCAGTTTATCGGCGGCCCCGGGATATACGCAGTATTTT. This sequence encodes CTSSLSAAPGYTQYF.

This clonotype has a count of ten or more. V gene TRBV3-1 combines with J gene TRBJ1-2; no definite D call. The germline V and J ends were trimmed by 1 base and 8 bases, with 14 bases remaining between them. The CDR3 is 14 amino acids. In germline, CDR1 is LGHDT, CDR2 YNNKEL (reference sequence). The CDR3 loop reads CASSQGHLNQGYTF. DNA of the CDR3: TGTGCCAGCAGCCAAGGACACCTCAACCAGGGCTACACCTTC.

The chain carries TRBV11-2 and TRBJ2-7, with 15 bases that match TRBD2. The trim removed 5 bases at V and 2 bases at J, leaving 10 bases unmatched. The germline V gene has CDR1 SGHAT and CDR2 FQNNGV. The CDR3 loop spans 18 amino acids. In nucleotides, the CDR3 is TGTGCCAGCAGCCCAAGGAGGACTAGCGGGAGGGGGACCTACGAGCAGTACTTC. Translated: CASSPRRTSGRGTYEQYF.

This clonotype appeared many times. The chain carries TRBV28 and TRBJ2-1, with D possibly being TRBD1 or TRBD2 (6 bases each). The germline V gene encodes CDR1 MDHEN and CDR2 SYDVKM. Trimming took off 5 bases at V and 4 bases at J, with 18 bases between the two ends. The CDR3 spans 16 residues. The CDR3 sequence: CASSPGAGRVYNEQFF. The CDR3 coding sequence is TGTGCCAGCAGTCCGGGGGCGGGGAGAGTATACAATGAGCAGTTCTTC.

The table lists this clonotype with many counts. The chain employs TRBV20-1 and TRBJ2-1; 9 nucleotides match TRBD2. The CDR3 is made up of 15 amino acids. CDR1 is DFQATT and CDR2 is SNEGSKA in the germline V gene (reference sequence). With V trimmed by 0 bases and J by 5 bases, 5 bases remained unmatched. CDR3 bases: TGCAGTGCTAGAGATCGGAGCGGGGGGCACAATGAGCAGTTCTTC. It codes for CSARDRSGGHNEQFF.

This clonotype was picked up many times. The CDR3 protein is CASLTSGSSYEQYF. CDR3 DNA: TGTGCCAGCCTCACTAGCGGGAGCTCCTACGAGCAGTACTTC. The chain uses TRBV28 and TRBJ2-7; 11 bases are a match to TRBD2. Germline CDR1 MDHEN, CDR2 SYDVKM. The length of the CDR3 is 14 residues. After removal of 8 bases from V and 0 bases from J, the junction contained 3 bases not matched to a gene.

This clonotype showed up just once. The rearrangement links TRBV19 to TRBJ1-4, with 9 nucleotides matching TRBD1. Germline lookup yields CDR1 LNHDA and CDR2 SQIVND (reference sequence). V was clipped by 5 bases and J by 7 bases; unmatched bases: 8. This CDR3 spans 15 amino acids. The CDR3 region is CASSSGQGTGEKLFF. CDR3 coding DNA: TGTGCCAGTAGTTCTGGACAGGGGACGGGTGAAAAACTGTTTTTT. Based on the CDR3 plus reference TRBV19 and TRBJ1-4, the full variable domain is DGGITQSPKYLFRKEGQNVTLSCEQNLNHDAMYWYRQDPGQGLRLIYYSQIVNDFQKGDIAEGYSVSREKKESFPLTVTSAQKNPTAFYLCASSSGQGTGEKLFFGSGTQLSVL.

This clonotype has a count of ten or more. The rearrangement links TRBV7-9 to TRBJ2-7; TRBD1 might be the D (6 bases). The CDR3 consists of 13 residues. The germline CDR1 and CDR2 sequences are SEHNR and FQNEAQ (reference sequence). V shed 7 bases and J shed 0 bases, with 10 bases lying between them. CDR3 sequence (DNA): TGTGCCAGCAACCGGGACACCTCCTACGAGCAGTACTTC. Translation gives CASNRDTSYEQYF.

This clonotype has more than one count but fewer than ten. The rearrangement links TRBV24-1 to TRBJ2-3; 11 bases match TRBD2. The CDR3 is 18 residues long. CDR1 and CDR2 (germline): KGHDR, SFDVKD. The V gene end was trimmed by 2 bases and the J gene end by 4 bases; junction bases not matched to a gene: 10. The DNA of the CDR3 is TGTGCCACCAGTGATTCAAAATATTTAGCGGGAGGGCCAGATACGCAGTATTTT. It yields the protein CATSDSKYLAGGPDTQYF.

The sample holds a few counts of this clonotype. At one end, the junction sequence differs from germline, possibly due to a read error. The chain links TRBV28 to TRBJ1-1; D unclear. Germline V gene lookup returns CDR1 MDHEN and CDR2 SYDVKM. This CDR3 region has 13 residues. In DNA form, the CDR3 reads TGTGCCAGCAGTCTATCCAAGGTGACTGAAGCTTCCTTT. Translated, it gives CASSLSKVTEASF.

The chain has TRBV19 and TRBJ2-7; no reliable D call. The CDR3 length is 14 residues. V gave up 3 bases and J gave up 0 bases, with 9 bases separating them. CDR1 is LNHDA, CDR2 SQIVND, per germline (reference sequence). Here the CDR3 DNA reads TGTGCCAGTAGTATTGACCTCTTCTCCTACGAGCAGTACTTC. Its translation is CASSIDLFSYEQYF.

This clonotype was detected many times. The chain couples TRBV5-6 to TRBJ2-5, with 9 bases matching TRBD2. The CDR3 is made up of 16 amino acids. J lost 2 bases, V lost 1 base, and 6 bases had no gene match. Germline loops: CDR1 SGHDT, CDR2 YYEEEE. The CDR3: CASSLLAGVLQETQYF. CDR3 DNA sequence: TGTGCCAGCAGCTTGTTAGCGGGAGTTCTGCAAGAGACCCAGTACTTC.

This clonotype was seen many times. The rearrangement links TRBV27 to TRBJ2-6, with D hard to call. The CDR3 totals 14 residues. The V end was cut by 5 bases, the J end by 2 bases, with 7 bases between. The germline gives CDR1 MNHEY, CDR2 SMNVEV (reference sequence). The CDR3 nucleotides are TGTGCCAGCAGTCCACCCCCTGGGGCCAACGTCCTGACTTTC. It yields the protein CASSPPPGANVLTF.

Of note for this clonotype: A much larger clonotype is one base distant, so this may be a read error. This chain uses TRBV7-2 with TRBJ2-7, with 11 bases matching TRBD2. Trimming at V came to 5 bases and at J to 6 bases, leaving 6 bases not matched to a gene. CDR1 and CDR2 from the germline V gene are SGHTA and FQGNSA. The CDR3 spans 14 residues. This CDR3 reads CASSPLAGGSEQYF. DNA of the CDR3: TGTGCCAGCAGCCCGCTAGCGGGAGGAAGCGAGCAGTACTTC.

The sample holds a few counts of this clonotype. This chain connects TRBV6-2 or TRBV6-3 to TRBJ2-1; a possible D gene is TRBD1 (6 bases). Per the germline V gene, CDR1 is MNHEY and CDR2 is SVGEGT. V was clipped by 6 bases and J by 7 bases, with 22 bases between them. The CDR3 has 16 amino acids. The CDR3 coding sequence is TGTGCCAGCAGATCCCAGGGGCGAGGTATCGGGAATGAGCAGTTCTTC. It encodes CASRSQGRGIGNEQFF.

This clonotype was seen a few times. The chain joins TRBV20-1 to TRBJ1-6; tentatively, D is TRBD1 (5 bases). This CDR3 is built from 16 residues. The germline V and J ends were trimmed by 4 bases and 0 bases, with 13 bases remaining between them. The V gene's germline CDR1 is DFQATT and CDR2 SNEGSKA (reference sequence). In nucleotides, the CDR3 is TGCAGTGCTACCGGGACCCCCGTCTCCTATAATTCACCCCTCCACTTT. Amino acid sequence: CSATGTPVSYNSPLHF.

This chain links TRBV5-1 with TRBJ2-4; D ambiguous. The CDR3 is 14 amino acids. Germline-derived CDR1 and CDR2 are SGHRS and YFSETQ. V dropped 0 bases and J dropped 2 bases, with 6 bases sitting between them. The CDR3 sequence: CASSLGRSKNIQYF. CDR3 DNA sequence: TGCGCCAGCAGCTTGGGACGTTCCAAAAACATTCAGTACTTC.

Only a few counts were recorded for this clonotype. The CDR3 nucleotides read TGTGCCAGTAGTAACACAGGGGGAAGTGAAGACACCTTC. Translation gives CASSNTGGSEDTF. This chain uses TRBV19 with TRBJ1-2; TRBD1 matches at 8 bases. Germline assignment: CDR1 LNHDA and CDR2 SQIVND (reference sequence). Trimming removed 4 bases from V and 12 bases from J; junction bases left unmatched: 10. This CDR3 contains 13 residues.